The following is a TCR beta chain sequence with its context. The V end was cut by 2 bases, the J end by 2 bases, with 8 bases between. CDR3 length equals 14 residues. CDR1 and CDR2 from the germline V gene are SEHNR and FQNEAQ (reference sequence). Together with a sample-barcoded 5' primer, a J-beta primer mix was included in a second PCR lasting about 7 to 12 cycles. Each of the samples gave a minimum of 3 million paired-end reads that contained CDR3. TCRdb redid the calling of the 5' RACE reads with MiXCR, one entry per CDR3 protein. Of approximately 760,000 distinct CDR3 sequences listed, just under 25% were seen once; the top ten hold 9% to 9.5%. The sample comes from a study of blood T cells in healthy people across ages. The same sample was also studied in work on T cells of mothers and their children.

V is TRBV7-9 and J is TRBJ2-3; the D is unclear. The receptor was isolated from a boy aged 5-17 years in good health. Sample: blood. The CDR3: CASSLFAVTDTQYF. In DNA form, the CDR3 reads TGTGCCAGCAGCTTATTTGCGGTCACAGATACGCAGTATTTT.